What follows is one T cell receptor beta chain and its context. Assay: immunoSEQ multiplex PCR; the TCRdb copy retains only in-frame clones and omits some. The data show 7,500 to 9,000 clones, 81% seen once. Between about 2014 and 2018, patients underwent resection in Japan or China. Premalignant or tumor cells were enriched by macro-dissection after pathologic assessment. The CDR3 is made up of 16 amino acids. In germline, CDR1 is PRHDT, CDR2 FYEKMQ (reference sequence). Trimming removed 4 bases from V and 2 bases from J; junction bases left unmatched: 5. The source of the sample is a study of immune evolution from preneoplasia to lung adenocarcinoma.

The chain employs TRBV13 and TRBJ2-3; 11 positions agree with TRBD2. Sequencing was carried out using FFPE invasive lung adenocarcinoma tissue. The sequence came from a person aged 45 to 59 with lung adenocarcinoma. The CDR3 sequence: CASSWRTSGFTDTQYF. The CDR3 DNA sequence: TGTGCCAGCAGCTGGCGGACTAGCGGGTTCACAGATACGCAGTATTTT.